This T cell receptor beta chain came from a study of cytomegalovirus exposure and HLA in healthy donors. PCR was performed using 60 Vbeta and 13 Jbeta primers. Repertoires were generated with immunoSEQ multiplex PCR, while TCRdb's copy carries only in-frame clones and drops some. The sample carries about 80,000 clones, about 80% recorded once. The receptor's source is a man in his fifties or sixties in good health and CMV-seropositive. The sequencing input was PBMCs.

The CDR3 DNA follows: TGTGCCAGCAGTGGAACCCGAGCCCCGGGGGAGCAGTACTTC. This encodes CASSGTRAPGEQYF. The V gene is TRBV2, the J gene TRBJ2-7; D may be TRBD2 (5 bases). Per germline, CDR1 SNHLY and CDR2 FYNNEI. V was shortened by 4 bases and J by 7 bases, with 17 bases between the two germline ends. The CDR3 contains 14 residues.